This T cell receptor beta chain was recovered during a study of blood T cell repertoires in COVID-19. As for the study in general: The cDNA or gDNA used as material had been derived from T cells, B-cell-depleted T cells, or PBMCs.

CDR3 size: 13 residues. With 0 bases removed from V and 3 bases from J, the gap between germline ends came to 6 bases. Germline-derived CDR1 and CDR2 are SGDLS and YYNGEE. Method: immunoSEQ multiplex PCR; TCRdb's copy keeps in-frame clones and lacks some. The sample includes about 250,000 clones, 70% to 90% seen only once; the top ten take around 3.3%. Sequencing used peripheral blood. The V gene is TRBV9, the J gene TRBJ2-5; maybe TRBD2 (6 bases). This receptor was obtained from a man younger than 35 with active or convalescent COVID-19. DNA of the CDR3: TGTGCCAGCAGCGTAGCGGGGGAAGAGACCCAGTACTTC. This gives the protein CASSVAGEETQYF.